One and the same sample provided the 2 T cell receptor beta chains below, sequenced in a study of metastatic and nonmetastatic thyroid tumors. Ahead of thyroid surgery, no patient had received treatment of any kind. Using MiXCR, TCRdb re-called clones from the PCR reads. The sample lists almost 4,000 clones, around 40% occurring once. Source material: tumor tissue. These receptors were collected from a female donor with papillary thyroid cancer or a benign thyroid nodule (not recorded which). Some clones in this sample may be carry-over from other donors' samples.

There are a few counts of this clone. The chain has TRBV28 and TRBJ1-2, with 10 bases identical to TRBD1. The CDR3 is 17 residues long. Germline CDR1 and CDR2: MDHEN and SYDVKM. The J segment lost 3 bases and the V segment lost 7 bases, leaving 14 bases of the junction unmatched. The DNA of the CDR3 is TGTGCCAGCAAGACGAGGGACAGGGGACTTCTGGACTATGGCTACACCTTC. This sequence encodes CASKTRDRGLLDYGYTF.

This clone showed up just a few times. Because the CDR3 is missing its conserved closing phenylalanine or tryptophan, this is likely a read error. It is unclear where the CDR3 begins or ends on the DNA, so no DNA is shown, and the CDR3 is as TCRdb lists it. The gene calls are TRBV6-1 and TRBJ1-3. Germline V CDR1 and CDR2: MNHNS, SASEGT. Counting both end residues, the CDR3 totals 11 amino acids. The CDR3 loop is CASSEFGFQEL.